This T cell receptor (beta chain) is drawn from a study of patients and donors after allogeneic stem cell transplantation. TCRdb recomputed calls from the RT-PCR reads with MiXCR, one row per CDR3 protein. The table shows about 16,000 distinct CDR3 sequences, with around a quarter occurring only once. In this sample, this clonotype turned up many times. V lost 6 bases to trimming and J lost 2 bases; unmatched junction nucleotides: 3. This CDR3 spans 13 amino acids. Germline CDR1 and CDR2: ENHRY and SYGVKD. The material sequenced was blood, either unsorted or a sorted T cell fraction (not recorded which). The chain couples TRBV10-3 to TRBJ1-2; 7 bases map to TRBD1. This sequence was found in a human donor who was either an allogeneic HSCT recipient or a stem cell or donor lymphocyte infusion donor (not recorded which). It is not recorded whose cells these are; they may come from a transplant donor. The CDR3 region is CAIRGGQNYGYTF. DNA for the CDR3: TGTGCCATCAGGGGGGGACAGAACTATGGCTACACCTTC.